The 23 T cell receptor beta chains presented below share a single source sample, sequenced in a study of beta chain features in type 1 diabetes. Points from the study as a whole: Across all four CD4+ subsets, people with type 1 diabetes showed modestly shorter TCRB CDR3s.

TCRB transcripts that were expressed got sequenced, as all of the isolated RNA had been reverse transcribed. Here immunoSEQ multiplex PCR was the method, and the copy in TCRdb shows in-frame clones only, minus some. The table records 150,000 to 200,000 clones, 6.5% to 8.5% of them present only once. Antigens of these TCRs are unknown. Specimen: central memory CD4+ T cells from blood. Receptor source: a young man with type 1 diabetes.

This clone was picked up a small number of times. The chain uses TRBV7-8 and TRBJ2-7; TRBD2 matches at 13 bases. The CDR3 has 14 residues. V gave up 5 bases and J gave up 8 bases; unmatched junction bases: 6. CDR1 and CDR2 (germline): SGHVS, FQNEAQ. The CDR3 bases are TGTGCCAGCAGCCTAGGGACTAGCGGGATAAAGCAGTACTTC. Its translation: CASSLGTSGIKQYF.

This clone has just a few counts. The chain employs TRBV7-8 and TRBJ1-2; 7 bases are a match to TRBD1. This CDR3 is built from 15 residues. V shed 4 bases and J 0 bases; nucleotides not matched to a gene: 5. Germline V gene sequence: CDR1 SGHVS, CDR2 FQNEAQ. As DNA, the CDR3 is TGTGCCAGCAGCTCCTACAGGGGAGCTAACTATGGCTACACCTTC. Translation: CASSSYRGANYGYTF.

The V and J genes are TRBV7-2 and TRBJ2-7; tentatively, D is TRBD1 (5 bases). Looked up from germline, CDR1 is SGHTA and CDR2 is FQGNSA. Trimming stripped 5 bases from V and 6 bases from J, with 23 bases between. The CDR3 length is 16 residues. The CDR3 DNA follows: TGTGCCAGCAGCCCTCCAGGGTTGGTTCCGTCCGGCGAGCAGTACTTC. This codes for CASSPPGLVPSGEQYF.

The V gene is TRBV7-2, the J gene TRBJ2-1, with 10 bases matching TRBD2. The germline V gene encodes CDR1 SGHTA and CDR2 FQGNSA. The CDR3 sequence is 15 residues long. With V trimmed by 2 bases and J by 7 bases, 5 bases remained unmatched. CDR3: CASSLMSGRVNEQFF. The CDR3 region has the DNA TGTGCCAGCAGCTTAATGAGCGGGAGGGTGAATGAGCAGTTCTTC. Together with reference TRBV7-2 and TRBJ2-1, the CDR3 gives the full variable domain: GAGVSQSPSNKVTEKGKDVELRCDPISGHTALYWYRQSLGQGLEFLIYFQGNSAPDKSGLPSDRFSAERTGGSVSTLTIQRTQQEDSAVYLCASSLMSGRVNEQFFGPGTRLTVL.

The V gene is TRBV10-3, the J gene TRBJ1-2; D gene ambiguous. The CDR3 is 13 amino acids. The germline gives CDR1 ENHRY, CDR2 SYGVKD. The germline V and J ends were trimmed by 2 bases and 4 bases, with 8 bases remaining between them. As DNA, the CDR3 is TGTGCCATCAGTGAGGGCGGATTCTATGGCTACACCTTC. This translates into CAISEGGFYGYTF.

The sample holds a few counts of this clone. This chain links TRBV15 with TRBJ1-4; TRBD1 is a possible D gene (6 bases). In germline, CDR1 is LNHNV, CDR2 YYDKDF (reference sequence). CDR3 length equals 16 residues. Trimming removed 0 bases from V and 8 bases from J, with 16 bases in between. CDR3 amino acids: CATSRDVQGLGEKLFF. CDR3 nucleotide sequence: TGTGCCACCAGCAGAGATGTCCAGGGGTTAGGCGAAAAACTGTTTTTT.

This clone showed up just a few times. The chain couples TRBV6-1 to TRBJ2-7, with TRBD1 matching 8 bases. Germline V gene data show CDR1 as MNHNS and CDR2 as SASEGT. V shed 4 bases, J shed 2 bases, and the junction held 7 bases outside the gene matches. The CDR3 spans 15 residues. The CDR3 loop is CASSVGTGFTYEQYF. The CDR3 region has the DNA TGTGCCAGCAGTGTCGGGACAGGCTTTACCTACGAGCAGTACTTC.

This clone was seen once. This chain links TRBV18 with TRBJ1-1; D is unclear. Per germline, CDR1 KGHSH and CDR2 LQKENI. V lost 2 bases to trimming and J lost 3 bases, with 7 bases between them. This CDR3 comprises 13 residues. CDR3 in amino acids: CASSPGSDTEAFF. In nucleotides, the CDR3 is TGTGCCAGCTCACCAGGGAGCGACACTGAAGCTTTCTTT.

V usage is TRBV19 and J usage is TRBJ1-5; D is possibly TRBD1 (6 bases). V lost 5 bases and J 7 bases, leaving 21 bases between the germline ends. CDR1 is LNHDA and CDR2 is SQIVND in the germline V gene (reference sequence). CDR3 size: 16 residues. The CDR3, as DNA: TGTGCCAGTAGTTCAGGGGCACACAGGGTCCGACAGCCCCAGCATTTT. As protein: CASSSGAHRVRQPQHF.

This clone was seen many times. The V gene is TRBV2, the J gene TRBJ2-4, with 10 bases identical to TRBD1. CDR3 length equals 14 residues. Germline V gene lookup returns CDR1 SNHLY and CDR2 FYNNEI. V gave up 6 bases and J gave up 8 bases; unmatched junction bases: 7. The CDR3 loop reads CASRPTGTGDIQYF. The CDR3 region has the DNA TGTGCCAGCAGGCCAACCGGGACAGGGGACATTCAGTACTTC.

The table lists this clone with a few counts. The chain has TRBV11-3 and TRBJ2-1; tentatively, D is TRBD1 (5 bases). In germline, CDR1 is SGHNT, CDR2 YENEEA. V lost 1 base and J 4 bases, leaving 5 bases between the germline ends. The CDR3 has 13 residues. This chain's CDR3 is CASSLGTYNEQFF. The CDR3 DNA is TGTGCCAGCAGCTTAGGGACATACAATGAGCAGTTCTTC. The entire variable domain, with the rest obtained from reference TRBV11-3 and TRBJ2-1, is as follows: EAGVVQSPRYKIIEKKQPVAFWCNPISGHNTLYWYLQNLGQGPELLIRYENEEAVDDSQLPKDRFSAERLKGVDSTLKIQPAELGDSAVYLCASSLGTYNEQFFGPGTRLTVL.

This clone was recorded many times. This chain joins TRBV7-9 and TRBJ2-1; D not resolved. Germline V gene data show CDR1 as SEHNR and CDR2 as FQNEAQ (reference sequence). The V end lost 4 bases, the J end lost 0 bases, and 7 bases lay between the germline ends. The CDR3 has 14 residues. CDR3 protein: CASSSMSSYNEQFF. The CDR3 region has the DNA TGTGCCAGCAGCTCTATGTCCTCCTACAATGAGCAGTTCTTC.

There are a few counts of this clone. The chain links TRBV25-1 to TRBJ2-5; 7 positions match TRBD2. Germline V gene data show CDR1 as MGHDK and CDR2 as SYGVNS. V was pared by 4 bases and J by 2 bases, with 13 bases of the junction left unmatched. The CDR3 is 17 residues long. The CDR3 nucleotides are TGTGCCAGCAGTGGATCCCGGGCGCGGCGGGGGCAAGAGACCCAGTACTTC. As protein: CASSGSRARRGQETQYF.

Many counts were recorded for this clone. V and J are TRBV27 and TRBJ1-2, with D tentatively TRBD1 (6 bases). Per the germline V gene, CDR1 is MNHEY and CDR2 is SMNVEV (reference sequence). The CDR3 totals 12 residues. The V and J ends lost 6 bases and 2 bases respectively, with 7 bases between them. The CDR3 loop is CASRQGNYGYTF. CDR3 sequence (DNA): TGTGCCAGCAGACAGGGAAACTATGGCTACACCTTC.

The chain links TRBV5-4 to TRBJ2-5; 9 nucleotides line up with TRBD1. J lost 5 bases, V lost 4 bases, and 6 bases had no gene match. This CDR3 spans 14 amino acids. Germline lookup yields CDR1 SGHNT and CDR2 YYREEE (reference sequence). As DNA, the CDR3 is TGTGCCAGCAGCGAGGACAGGGGCCGGGAGACCCAGTACTTC. This codes for CASSEDRGRETQYF.

This clone turned up a few times. CDR3 region: CASRYYGRQGDEQYF. The CDR3 coding sequence is TGTGCCAGCAGGTACTACGGGAGACAGGGGGACGAGCAGTACTTC. The gene calls are TRBV5-4 and TRBJ2-7, with 9 bases that match TRBD1. Trimming removed 5 bases from V and 5 bases from J; junction bases left unmatched: 11. The germline V gene encodes CDR1 SGHNT and CDR2 YYREEE (reference sequence). The CDR3 sequence is 15 residues long. Together with reference TRBV5-4 and TRBJ2-7, the CDR3 gives the full variable domain: ETGVTQSPTHLIKTRGQQVTLRCSSQSGHNTVSWYQQALGQGPQFIFQYYREEENGRGNFPPRFSGLQFPNYSSELNVNALELDDSALYLCASRYYGRQGDEQYFGPGTRLTVT.

In its sample, this clone was seen a few times. The chain employs TRBV19 and TRBJ2-3; D is perhaps TRBD2 (9 bases). The CDR3 covers 16 residues. Per the germline V gene, CDR1 is LNHDA and CDR2 is SQIVND (reference sequence). V dropped 5 bases and J dropped 6 bases, with 21 bases sitting between them. The CDR3 sequence: CASSSGQGLARDTQYF. CDR3 sequence (DNA): TGTGCCAGTAGTTCCGGACAGGGACTAGCCCGGGATACGCAGTATTTT.

The chain employs TRBV19 and TRBJ1-1; 7 bases agree with TRBD1. Germline lookup yields CDR1 LNHDA and CDR2 SQIVND (reference sequence). The CDR3 covers 15 residues. Trimming took 5 bases from V and 1 from J; bases not matched to a gene: 7. Here the CDR3 DNA reads TGTGCCAGTAGTTTTCAAGACAGGGCGAACACTGAAGCTTTCTTT. This gives the protein CASSFQDRANTEAFF.

The chain recombines TRBV6-1 with TRBJ2-1, with 11 bases lining up with TRBD2. This CDR3 contains 15 residues. CDR1 and CDR2 (germline): MNHNS, SASEGT. J gave up 5 bases and V 6 bases, and 6 bases lay outside the gene matches. The CDR3 sequence is CASRRVAGGHNEQFF. In DNA form, the CDR3 reads TGTGCCAGCAGGAGGGTAGCGGGAGGGCACAATGAGCAGTTCTTC.

The chain recombines TRBV5-6 with TRBJ1-6, with 9 bases that match TRBD1. The CDR3 extends over 19 amino acids. V dropped 0 bases and J dropped 0; count of bases not matched to a gene: 7. CDR1 SGHDT and CDR2 YYEEEE come from the germline V gene. The CDR3 loop is CASSLVTGGVGSYNSPLHF. The CDR3, as DNA: TGTGCCAGCAGCTTGGTAACAGGGGGCGTCGGCTCCTATAATTCACCCCTCCACTTT.

CDR3 in amino acids: CASSNKGITDTQYF. DNA of the CDR3: TGTGCCAGCAGTAACAAGGGGATCACAGATACGCAGTATTTT. The chain combines TRBV7-9 with TRBJ2-3, with TRBD1 as a possible D gene (5 bases). The CDR3 is 14 residues long. CDR1 and CDR2 from the germline V gene are SEHNR and FQNEAQ (reference sequence). Trimming cost V 6 bases and J 2 bases, with 12 bases left between them.

In this sample, this clone turned up a few times. A read error is the likely source, as a far larger clone sits one nucleotide away. The V and J genes are TRBV5-6 and TRBJ2-5; TRBD2 matches 9 bases. The germline CDR1 and CDR2 sequences are SGHDT and YYEEEE. Losses at the gene ends were 3 bases for V and 3 bases for J; bases not matched to a gene: 9. The CDR3 runs to 16 residues. This CDR3 is CASSWGLTSGEETQYF. DNA of the CDR3: TGTGCCAGCAGCTGGGGACTGACTAGCGGAGAAGAGACCCAGTACTTC. Complete variable domain (other parts from reference TRBV5-6 and TRBJ2-5): DAGVTQSPTHLIKTRGQQVTLRCSPKSGHDTVSWYQQALGQGPQFIFQYYEEEERQRGNFPDRFSGHQFPNYSSELNVNALLLGDSALYLCASSWGLTSGEETQYFGPGTRLLVL.

This clone was observed at least ten times. This sequence joins TRBV29-1 and TRBJ2-7; 10 bases are a match to TRBD1. The V gene's germline CDR1 is SQVTM and CDR2 ANQGSEA. Unmatched junction bases numbered 9, after V lost 6 bases and J lost 7 bases. The CDR3 covers 13 residues. Written as DNA, the CDR3 is TGCAGCGTAGGGGGGACAGGGGTCGAGGAGCAGTACTTC. It is translated as CSVGGTGVEEQYF.